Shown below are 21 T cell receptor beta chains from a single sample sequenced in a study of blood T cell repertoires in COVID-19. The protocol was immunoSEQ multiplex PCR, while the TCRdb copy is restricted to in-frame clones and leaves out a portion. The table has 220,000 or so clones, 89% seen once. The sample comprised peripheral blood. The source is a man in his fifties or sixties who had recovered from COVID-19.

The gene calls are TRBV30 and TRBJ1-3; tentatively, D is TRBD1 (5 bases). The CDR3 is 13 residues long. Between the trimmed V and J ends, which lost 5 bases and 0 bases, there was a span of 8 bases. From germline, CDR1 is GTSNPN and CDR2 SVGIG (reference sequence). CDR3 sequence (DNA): TGTGCCTGGCAGGGCGACTCTGGAAACACCATATATTTT. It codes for CAWQGDSGNTIYF.

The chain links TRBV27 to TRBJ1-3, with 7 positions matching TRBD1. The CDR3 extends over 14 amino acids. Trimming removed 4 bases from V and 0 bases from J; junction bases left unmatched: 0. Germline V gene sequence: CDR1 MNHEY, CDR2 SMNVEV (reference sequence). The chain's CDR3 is CASSSGGSGNTIYF. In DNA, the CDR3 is TGTGCCAGCAGTTCAGGGGGCTCTGGAAACACCATATATTTT.

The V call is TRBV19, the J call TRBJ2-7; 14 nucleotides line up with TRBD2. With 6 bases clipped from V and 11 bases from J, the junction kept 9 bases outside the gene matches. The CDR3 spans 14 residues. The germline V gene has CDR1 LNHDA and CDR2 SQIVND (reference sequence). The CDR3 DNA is TGTGCCAGTAGCCCGACTAGCGGGAGGGCCTCTGAGTACTTC. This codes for CASSPTSGRASEYF.

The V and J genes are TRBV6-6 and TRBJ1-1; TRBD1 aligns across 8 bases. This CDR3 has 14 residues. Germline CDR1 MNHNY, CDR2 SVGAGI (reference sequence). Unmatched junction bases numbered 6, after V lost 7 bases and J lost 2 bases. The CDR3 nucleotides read TGTGCCAGCACCGGGACAGGCGGTAACACTGAAGCTTTCTTT. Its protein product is CASTGTGGNTEAFF.

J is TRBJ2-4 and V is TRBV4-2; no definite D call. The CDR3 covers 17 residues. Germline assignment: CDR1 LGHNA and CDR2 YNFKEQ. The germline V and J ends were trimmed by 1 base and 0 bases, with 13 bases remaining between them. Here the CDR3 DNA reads TGTGCCAGCAGCCAAGGCTACAGAGTACTAGCCAAAAACATTCAGTACTTC. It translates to CASSQGYRVLAKNIQYF.

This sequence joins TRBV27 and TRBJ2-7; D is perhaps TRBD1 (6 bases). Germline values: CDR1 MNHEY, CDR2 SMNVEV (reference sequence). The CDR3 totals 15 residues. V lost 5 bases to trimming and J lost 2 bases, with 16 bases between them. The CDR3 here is CASSPHGTQPYEQYF. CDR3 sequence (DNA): TGTGCCAGCAGTCCGCACGGGACACAGCCCTACGAGCAGTACTTC.

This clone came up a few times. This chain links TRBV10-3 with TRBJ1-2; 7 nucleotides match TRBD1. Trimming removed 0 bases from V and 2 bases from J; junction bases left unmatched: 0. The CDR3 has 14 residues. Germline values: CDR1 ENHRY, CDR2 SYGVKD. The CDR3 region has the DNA TGTGCCATCAGTGAGTCGACAGGGAACTATGGCTACACCTTC. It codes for CAISESTGNYGYTF.

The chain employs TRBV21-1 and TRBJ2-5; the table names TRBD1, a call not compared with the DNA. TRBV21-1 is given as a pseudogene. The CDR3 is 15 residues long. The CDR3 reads CASSKEGTAQETQYF. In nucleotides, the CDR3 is TGTGCCAGCAGCAAAGAGGGGACAGCCCAAGAGACCCAGTACTTC.

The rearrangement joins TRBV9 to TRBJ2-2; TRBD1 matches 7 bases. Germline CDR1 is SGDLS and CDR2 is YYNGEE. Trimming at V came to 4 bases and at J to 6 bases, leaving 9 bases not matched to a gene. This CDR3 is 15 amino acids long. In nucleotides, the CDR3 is TGTGCCAGCAGCCCCTTTTTGGGACAGCCCGGGGAGCTGTTTTTT. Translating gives CASSPFLGQPGELFF.

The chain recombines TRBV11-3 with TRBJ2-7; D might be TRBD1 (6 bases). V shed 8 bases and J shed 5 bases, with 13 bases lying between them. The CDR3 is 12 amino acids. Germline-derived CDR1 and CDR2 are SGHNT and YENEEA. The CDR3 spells CASQGSGHEQYF. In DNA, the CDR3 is TGTGCCAGCCAGGGGAGTGGGCACGAGCAGTACTTC. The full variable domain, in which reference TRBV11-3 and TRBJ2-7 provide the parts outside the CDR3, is EAGVVQSPRYKIIEKKQPVAFWCNPISGHNTLYWYLQNLGQGPELLIRYENEEAVDDSQLPKDRFSAERLKGVDSTLKIQPAELGDSAVYLCASQGSGHEQYFGPGTRLTVT.

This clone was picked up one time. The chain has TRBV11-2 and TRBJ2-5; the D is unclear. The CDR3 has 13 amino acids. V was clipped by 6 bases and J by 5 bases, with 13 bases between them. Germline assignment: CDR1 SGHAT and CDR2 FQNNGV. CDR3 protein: CASSPFWAETQYF. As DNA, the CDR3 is TGTGCCAGCAGTCCTTTCTGGGCGGAGACCCAGTACTTC.

CDR3 nucleotide sequence: TGTGCCAGCAGCGTACTTGGGACAGCCTATGGCTACACCTTC. Translated, it gives CASSVLGTAYGYTF. The rearrangement uses TRBV9 and TRBJ1-2; TRBD1 aligns across 7 bases. The CDR3 is made up of 14 amino acids. J lost 4 bases, V lost 1 base, and 4 bases had no gene match. Germline assignment: CDR1 SGDLS and CDR2 YYNGEE.

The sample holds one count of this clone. CDR3: CASRGQGMGSPLHF. CDR3 DNA: TGTGCCAGCAGGGGACAGGGAATGGGTTCACCCCTCCACTTT. The rearrangement uses TRBV2 and TRBJ1-6; 9 bases fit TRBD1. From germline, CDR1 is SNHLY and CDR2 FYNNEI. The CDR3 totals 14 residues. J lost 9 bases, V lost 6 bases, and 6 bases had no gene match.

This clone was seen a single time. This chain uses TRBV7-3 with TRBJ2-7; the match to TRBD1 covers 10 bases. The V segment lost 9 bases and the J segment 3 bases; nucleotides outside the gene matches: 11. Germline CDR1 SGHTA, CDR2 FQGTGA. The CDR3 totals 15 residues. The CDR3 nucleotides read TGTGCCAGTAGCCCCCTGGGGACAGGGGACTACGAGCAGTACTTC. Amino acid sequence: CASSPLGTGDYEQYF.

Here the CDR3 reads CASSSQDGGELFF. The CDR3 DNA sequence: TGTGCCAGCAGCTCCCAAGACGGGGGGGAGCTGTTTTTT. The genes are TRBV12-3 or TRBV12-4 and TRBJ2-2; no clear D gene. Trimming took 6 bases from V and 8 from J, leaving 13 bases between them. The CDR3 loop spans 13 amino acids.

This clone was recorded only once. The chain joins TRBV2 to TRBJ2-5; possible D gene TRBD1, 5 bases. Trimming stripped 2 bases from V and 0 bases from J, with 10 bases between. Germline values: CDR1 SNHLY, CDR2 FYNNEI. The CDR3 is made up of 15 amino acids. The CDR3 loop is CASSERGHHQETQYF. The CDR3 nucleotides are TGTGCCAGCAGTGAAAGGGGTCACCACCAAGAGACCCAGTACTTC.

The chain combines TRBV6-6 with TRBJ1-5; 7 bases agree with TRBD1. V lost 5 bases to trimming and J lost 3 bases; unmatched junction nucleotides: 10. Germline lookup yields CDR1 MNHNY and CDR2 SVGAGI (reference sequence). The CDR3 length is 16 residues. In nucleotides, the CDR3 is TGTGCCAGCAGTCCCGGTGGGACAGTGCTCAATCAGCCCCAGCATTTT. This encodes CASSPGGTVLNQPQHF.

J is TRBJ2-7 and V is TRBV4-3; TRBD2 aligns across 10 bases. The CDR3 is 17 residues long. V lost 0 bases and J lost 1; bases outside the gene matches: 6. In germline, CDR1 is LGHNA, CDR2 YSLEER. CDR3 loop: CASSQEPGLASSYEQYF. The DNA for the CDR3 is TGCGCCAGCAGCCAAGAGCCGGGACTAGCGTCTTCCTACGAGCAGTACTTC.

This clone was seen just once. CDR3 bases: TGTGCCAGCAGCCTCCACCCTACAGCGGGGGGACCCGGGGAGCTGTTTTTT. This sequence encodes CASSLHPTAGGPGELFF. This chain connects TRBV5-8 to TRBJ2-2; 9 bases fit TRBD2. CDR1 is SGHTS, CDR2 YDEGEE, per germline. This CDR3 comprises 17 residues. V lost 4 bases, J lost 6 bases, and 13 bases stayed unmatched.

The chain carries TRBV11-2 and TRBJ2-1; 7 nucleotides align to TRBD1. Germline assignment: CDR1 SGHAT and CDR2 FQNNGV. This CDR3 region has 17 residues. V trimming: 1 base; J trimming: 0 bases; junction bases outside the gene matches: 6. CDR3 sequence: CASSLGPGGFSYNEQFF. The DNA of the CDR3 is TGTGCCAGCAGCTTAGGACCAGGGGGTTTCTCCTACAATGAGCAGTTCTTC.

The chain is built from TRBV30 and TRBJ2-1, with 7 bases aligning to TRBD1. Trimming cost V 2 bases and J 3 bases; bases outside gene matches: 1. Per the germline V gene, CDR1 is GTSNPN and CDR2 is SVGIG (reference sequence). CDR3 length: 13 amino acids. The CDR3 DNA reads TGTGCCTGGAGTCGGGACAGCTACAATGAGCAGTTCTTC. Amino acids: CAWSRDSYNEQFF. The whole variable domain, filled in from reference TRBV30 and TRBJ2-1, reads SQTIHQWPATLVQPVGSPLSLECTVEGTSNPNLYWYRQAAGRGLQLLFYSVGIGQISSEVPQNLSASRPQDRQFILSSKKLLLSDSGFYLCAWSRDSYNEQFFGPGTRLTVL.